This TCR beta chain emerged from a study of blood T cells in healthy people across ages (dated by TCRdb to 2014 to 2015). Notes on the research overall: In model experiments, template switching captured about one uniquely barcoded TCR beta cDNA molecule for every two T cells. To track age-related changes in TCR beta repertoire diversity, the study relied on deep sequencing normalized with unique cDNA molecular identifiers. The donors were divided into four age groups: young (average about 15 years), middle-aged (roughly 42), aged (about 61) and long-lived (82). To avoid experimental bias, donors of different ages were distributed randomly across sequencing lanes. The study analyzed two additional independent replicas of 1 million unique cDNA reads from the same blood draw for two donors, one aged 18 to 29 and one aged 80 or older. Overall results and qualifications from the work: A strong correlation was found between observed TCR beta diversity and the percentage of naive T cells measured by flow cytometry. Estimates of total diversity based on one million sequenced T cells were considered lower bounds and underestimates. Because the CMV infection status of the donors was unknown, age-related changes in expanded clonotypes may potentially have been confounded. Compared with the aged group, the long-lived group had more naive CD4+ T cells, fewer expanded clones and increased TCR diversity, a pattern suggesting age selection. Observed TCR beta diversity per million T cells fell roughly linearly with age, and a significant reduction was already apparent by age around 39. Because profiling used bulk unsorted PBMCs, naive and antigen-experienced compartments could not be compared conclusively.

The library came from 5' RACE. Sequencing relied on an Illumina HiSeq 2500. A second roughly 6 to 11 cycle PCR used a sample-barcoded 5' primer and a J-beta primer mix. Each TCR beta cDNA molecule received a unique molecular identifier from a template-switch 5' adaptor carrying 12 random nucleotides. Each sample yielded at least 2.5 million CDR3-containing paired-end reads. First-strand cDNA was synthesized from all RNA with the Mint cDNA synthesis kit, primed by a TRBC-specific oligonucleotide. Following uracil-DNA glycosylase treatment, all cDNA underwent a first 18-cycle PCR with the universal primers M1SS and BC2_uni_R. In the original analysis: For normalization, 1 million high-quality reads were randomly selected from each sample, with every read carrying a distinct molecular identifier. Reads sharing molecular identifiers were discarded rather than binned into consensus sequences. MiTCR, run with a Q25 quality threshold and the strictest error-elimination algorithm, handled CDR3 identification, clonotype clustering and error correction. A nonparametric unseen species model using Euler transformation provided a lower-bound estimate of total TCR beta diversity. The public reads were reanalyzed by TCRdb: fastp trimming at Q25, MiXCR alignment, in-frame beta chains only. CDR3 protein sequences are deduplicated, and each keeps its most common genes and DNA. The V and J calls reflect TCRdb's pipeline rather than the authors' work. Within this sample are 1.5 million to 2 million distinct CDR3 sequences, with roughly 30% of them counted one time only. The ten largest clones represent less than 9.5% of the sample.

Regarding this clonotype: No antigen is known for it. No quality values exist for individual bases; no much larger clone is one base distant.

Donors were 39 systemically healthy Caucasian individuals from Russia aged roughly 6 to 95 years. Ten milliliters of peripheral blood were drawn from each donor into EDTA-treated Vacutainer tubes. Ficoll-Paque density-gradient centrifugation was used to isolate PBMCs, with at least 6.5 million per sample. Trizol reagent was used to extract total RNA from the PBMCs, yielding at least 5.5 micrograms per sample. The percentages of naive CD45RAhigh/CD27high T cells were determined by flow cytometry on a PBMC aliquot from every donor. V was cut back by 10 bases and J by 13 bases, leaving a gap of 18 bases between them. The CDR3 sequence holds 11 residues, the cysteine and phenylalanine included. Only the CDR3 DNA is retained, 33 bases long and in frame from the first base. Looking up the germline V gene (reference sequence) yields CDR1 SGHKS and CDR2 YYEKEE.

The chain links TRBV5-5 with TRBJ2-4, and perhaps TRBD2 as D gene, on 6 matching bases. The TCR was taken from a woman aged 25 to 39 in good health. Sequenced material: blood. The CDR3 is CAGPGVWRQYF. The DNA sequence is given as TGTGCCGGCCCGGGGGTTTGGCGACAGTACTTC.